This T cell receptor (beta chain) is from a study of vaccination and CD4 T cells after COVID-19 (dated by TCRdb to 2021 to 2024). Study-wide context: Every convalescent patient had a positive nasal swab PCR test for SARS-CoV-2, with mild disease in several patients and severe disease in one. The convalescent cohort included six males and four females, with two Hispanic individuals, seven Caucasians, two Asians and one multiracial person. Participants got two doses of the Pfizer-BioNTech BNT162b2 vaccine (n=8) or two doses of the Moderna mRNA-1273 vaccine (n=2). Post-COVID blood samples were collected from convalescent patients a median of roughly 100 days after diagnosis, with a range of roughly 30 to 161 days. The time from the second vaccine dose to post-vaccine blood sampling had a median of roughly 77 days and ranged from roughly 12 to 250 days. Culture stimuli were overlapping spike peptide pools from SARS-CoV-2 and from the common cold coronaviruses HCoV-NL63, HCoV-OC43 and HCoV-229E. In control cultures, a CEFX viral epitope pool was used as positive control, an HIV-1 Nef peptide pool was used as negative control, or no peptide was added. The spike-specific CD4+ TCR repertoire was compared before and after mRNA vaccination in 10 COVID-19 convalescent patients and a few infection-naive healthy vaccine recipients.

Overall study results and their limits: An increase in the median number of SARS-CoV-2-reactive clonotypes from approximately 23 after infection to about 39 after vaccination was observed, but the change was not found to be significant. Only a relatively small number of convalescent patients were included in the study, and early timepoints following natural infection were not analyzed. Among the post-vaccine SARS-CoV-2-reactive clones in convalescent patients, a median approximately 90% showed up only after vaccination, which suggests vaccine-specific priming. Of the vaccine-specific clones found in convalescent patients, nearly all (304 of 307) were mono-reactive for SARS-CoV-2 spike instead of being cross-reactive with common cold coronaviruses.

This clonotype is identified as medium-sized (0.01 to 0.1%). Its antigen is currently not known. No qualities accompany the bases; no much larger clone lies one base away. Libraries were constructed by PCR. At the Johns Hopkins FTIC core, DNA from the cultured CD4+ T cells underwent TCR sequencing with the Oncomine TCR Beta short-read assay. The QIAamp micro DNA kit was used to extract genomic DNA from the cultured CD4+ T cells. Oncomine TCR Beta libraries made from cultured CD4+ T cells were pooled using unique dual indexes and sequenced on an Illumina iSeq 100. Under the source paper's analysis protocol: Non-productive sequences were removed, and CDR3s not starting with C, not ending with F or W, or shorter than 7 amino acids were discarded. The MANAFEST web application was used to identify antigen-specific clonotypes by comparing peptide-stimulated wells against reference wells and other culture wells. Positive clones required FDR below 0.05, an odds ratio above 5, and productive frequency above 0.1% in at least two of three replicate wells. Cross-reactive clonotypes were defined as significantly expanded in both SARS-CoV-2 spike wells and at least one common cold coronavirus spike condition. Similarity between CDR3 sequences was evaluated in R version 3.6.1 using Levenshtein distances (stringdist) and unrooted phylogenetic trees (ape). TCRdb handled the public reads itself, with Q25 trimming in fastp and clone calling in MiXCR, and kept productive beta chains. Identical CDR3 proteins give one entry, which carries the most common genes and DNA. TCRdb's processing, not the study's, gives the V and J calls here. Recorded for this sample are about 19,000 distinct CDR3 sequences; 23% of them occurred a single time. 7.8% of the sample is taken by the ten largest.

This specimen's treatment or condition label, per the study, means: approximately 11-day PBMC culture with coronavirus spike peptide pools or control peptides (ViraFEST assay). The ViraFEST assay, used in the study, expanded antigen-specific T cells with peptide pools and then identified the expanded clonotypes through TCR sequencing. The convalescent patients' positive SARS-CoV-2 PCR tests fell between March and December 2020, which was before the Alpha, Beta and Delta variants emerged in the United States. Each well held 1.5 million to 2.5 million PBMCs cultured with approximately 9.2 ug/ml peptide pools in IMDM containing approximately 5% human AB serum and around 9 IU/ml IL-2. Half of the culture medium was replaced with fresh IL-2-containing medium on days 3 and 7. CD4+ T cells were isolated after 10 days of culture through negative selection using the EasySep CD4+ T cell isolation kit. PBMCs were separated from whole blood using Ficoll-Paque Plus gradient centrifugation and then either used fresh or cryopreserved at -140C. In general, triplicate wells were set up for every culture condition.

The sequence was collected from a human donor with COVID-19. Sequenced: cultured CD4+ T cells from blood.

The nucleotides are TGCAGTGCTAGAGAGGGATATGACACTGAAGCTTTCTTT. Translated, this gives CSAREGYDTEAFF. The rearranged chain carries TRBV20-1 and TRBJ1-1; no D gene call is confident. The V and J ends are trimmed by 0 bases and 3 bases, leaving 8 bases between them. CDR1 and CDR2 are read off the germline V gene (reference sequence) as DFQATT and SNEGSKA. The CDR3 starts with the cysteine, ends with the phenylalanine, and has 13 residues. Only the CDR3 DNA is retained, 39 bases long and in frame from the first base.